The TCR beta chain described here comes from a study of T cell responses to AZD1222 COVID-19 vaccine. The assay was immunoSEQ multiplex PCR, and TCRdb's table has in-frame clones only and misses some. Among 150,000 to 200,000 clones listed, more than 90% were seen once. Study-wide results and caveats: Donors were largely white British and mainly female; clonal diversity was possibly underestimated. Just a handful of AZD1222 recipients tested seropositive at baseline.

As regards this clone: The antigen is unknown.

This TCR came from an adult who received the MenACWY meningococcal vaccine as a control. This specimen was peripheral blood, taken 28 days after the second dose of the MenACWY control vaccine.

The CDR3: CASASGHFANYGYTF. CDR3 nucleotide sequence: TGTGCCAGCGCTTCGGGACACTTCGCTAACTATGGCTACACCTTC. V gene TRBV2 combines with J gene TRBJ1-2; weak D call: TRBD1 (6 bases). The V end lost 8 bases, the J end lost 0 bases, and 16 bases lay between the germline ends. This CDR3 contains 15 residues. The V gene's germline CDR1 is SNHLY and CDR2 FYNNEI.